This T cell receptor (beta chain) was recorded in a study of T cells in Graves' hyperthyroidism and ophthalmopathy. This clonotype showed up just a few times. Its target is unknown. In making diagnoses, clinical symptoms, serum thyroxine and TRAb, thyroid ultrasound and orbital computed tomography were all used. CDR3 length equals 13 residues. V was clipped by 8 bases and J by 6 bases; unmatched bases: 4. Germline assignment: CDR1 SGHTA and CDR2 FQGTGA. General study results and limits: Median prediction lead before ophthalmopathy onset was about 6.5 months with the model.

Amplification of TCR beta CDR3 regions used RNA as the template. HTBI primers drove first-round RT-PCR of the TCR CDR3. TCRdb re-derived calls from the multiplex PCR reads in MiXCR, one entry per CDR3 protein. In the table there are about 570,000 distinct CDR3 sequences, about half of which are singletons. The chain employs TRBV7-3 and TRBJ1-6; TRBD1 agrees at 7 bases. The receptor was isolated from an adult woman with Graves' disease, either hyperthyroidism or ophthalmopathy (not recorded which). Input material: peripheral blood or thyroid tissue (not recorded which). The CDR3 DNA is TGTGCCAGCGGGCGACAGGGTAATTCACCCCTCCACTTT. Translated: CASGRQGNSPLHF.